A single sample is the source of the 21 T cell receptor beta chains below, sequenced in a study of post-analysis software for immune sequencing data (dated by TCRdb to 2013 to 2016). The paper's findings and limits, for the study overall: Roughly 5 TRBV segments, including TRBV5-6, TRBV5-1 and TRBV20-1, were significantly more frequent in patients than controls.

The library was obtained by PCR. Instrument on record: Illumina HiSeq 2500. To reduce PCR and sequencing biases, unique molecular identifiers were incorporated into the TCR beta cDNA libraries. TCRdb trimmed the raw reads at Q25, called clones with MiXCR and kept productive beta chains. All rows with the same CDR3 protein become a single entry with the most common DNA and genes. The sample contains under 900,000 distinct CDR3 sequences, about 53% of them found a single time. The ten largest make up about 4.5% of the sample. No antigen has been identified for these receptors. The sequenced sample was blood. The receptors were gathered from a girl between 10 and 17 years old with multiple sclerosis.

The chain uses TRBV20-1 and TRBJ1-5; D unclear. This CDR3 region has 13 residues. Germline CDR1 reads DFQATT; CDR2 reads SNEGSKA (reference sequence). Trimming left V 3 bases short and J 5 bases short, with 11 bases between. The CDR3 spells CSASRGFDQPQHF. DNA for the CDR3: TGCAGTGCTAGTCGTGGGTTCGATCAGCCCCAGCATTTT.

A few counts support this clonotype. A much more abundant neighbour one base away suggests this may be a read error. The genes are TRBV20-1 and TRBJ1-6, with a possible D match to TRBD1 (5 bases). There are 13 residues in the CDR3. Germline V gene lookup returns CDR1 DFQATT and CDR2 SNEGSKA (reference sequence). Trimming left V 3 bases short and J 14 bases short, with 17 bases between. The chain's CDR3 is CSARGDSNLTLHF. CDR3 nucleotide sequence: TGCAGTGCTAGGGGCGACAGCAATTTGACCCTCCACTTT.

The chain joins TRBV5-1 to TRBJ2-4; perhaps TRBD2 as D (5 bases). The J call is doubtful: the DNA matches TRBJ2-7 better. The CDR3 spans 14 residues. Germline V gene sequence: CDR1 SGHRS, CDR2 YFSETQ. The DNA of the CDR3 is TGCGCCAGCAGCATCGGAGGACCTACCTACGAGCAGTACTTC. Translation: CASSIGGPTYEQYF.

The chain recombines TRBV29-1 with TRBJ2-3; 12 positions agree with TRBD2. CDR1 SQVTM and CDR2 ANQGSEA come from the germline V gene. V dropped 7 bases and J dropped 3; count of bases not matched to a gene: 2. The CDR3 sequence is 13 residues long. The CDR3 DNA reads TGCAGCGCTAGCGGGAGGGTAACAGATACGCAGTATTTT. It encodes CSASGRVTDTQYF.

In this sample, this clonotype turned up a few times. CDR3 in DNA: TGTGCCAGCAGCCCAGGACAGCTTTACTATGGCTACACCTTC. Translated: CASSPGQLYYGYTF. V and J are TRBV7-8 and TRBJ1-2; D might be TRBD1 (6 bases). V gave up 5 bases and J gave up 3 bases, with 13 bases separating them. CDR1 and CDR2 from the germline V gene are SGHVS and FQNEAQ. This CDR3 has 14 residues.

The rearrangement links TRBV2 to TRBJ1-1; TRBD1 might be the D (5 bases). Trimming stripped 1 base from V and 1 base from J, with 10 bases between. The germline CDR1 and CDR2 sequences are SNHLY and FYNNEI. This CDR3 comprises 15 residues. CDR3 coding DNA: TGTGCCAGCAGTGAAGGGGGCGCGGGGAACACTGAAGCTTTCTTT. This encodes CASSEGGAGNTEAFF.

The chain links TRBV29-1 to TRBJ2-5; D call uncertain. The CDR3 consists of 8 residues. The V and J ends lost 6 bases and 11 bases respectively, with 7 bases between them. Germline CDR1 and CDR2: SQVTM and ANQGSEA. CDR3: CSVPQQYF. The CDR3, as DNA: TGCAGCGTGCCCCAGCAGTACTTC.

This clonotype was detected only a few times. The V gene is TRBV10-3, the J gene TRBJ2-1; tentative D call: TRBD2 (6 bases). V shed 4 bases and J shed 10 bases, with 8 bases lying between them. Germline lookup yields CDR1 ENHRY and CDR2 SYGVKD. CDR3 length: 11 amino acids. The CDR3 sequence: CAISVGLEQFF. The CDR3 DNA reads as TGTGCCATCAGTGTCGGACTAGAGCAGTTCTTC.

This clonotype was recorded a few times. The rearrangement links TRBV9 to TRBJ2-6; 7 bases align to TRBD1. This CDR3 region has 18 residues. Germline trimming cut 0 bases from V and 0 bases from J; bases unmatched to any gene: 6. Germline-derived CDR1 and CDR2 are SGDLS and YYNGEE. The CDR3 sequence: CASSVGLRQGSGANVLTF. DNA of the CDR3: TGTGCCAGCAGCGTAGGACTACGACAGGGCTCTGGGGCCAACGTCCTGACTTTC.

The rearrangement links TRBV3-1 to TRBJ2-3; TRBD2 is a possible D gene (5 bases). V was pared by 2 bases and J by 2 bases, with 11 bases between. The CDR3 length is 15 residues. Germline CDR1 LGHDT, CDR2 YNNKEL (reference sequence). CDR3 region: CASSQSSPVTDTQYF. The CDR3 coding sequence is TGTGCCAGCAGCCAATCTAGCCCCGTCACAGATACGCAGTATTTT.

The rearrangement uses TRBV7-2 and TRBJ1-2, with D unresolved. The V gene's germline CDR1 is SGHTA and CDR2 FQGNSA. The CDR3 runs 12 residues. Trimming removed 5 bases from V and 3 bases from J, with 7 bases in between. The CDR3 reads CASSPTDYGYTF. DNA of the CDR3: TGTGCCAGCAGCCCTACGGACTATGGCTACACCTTC.

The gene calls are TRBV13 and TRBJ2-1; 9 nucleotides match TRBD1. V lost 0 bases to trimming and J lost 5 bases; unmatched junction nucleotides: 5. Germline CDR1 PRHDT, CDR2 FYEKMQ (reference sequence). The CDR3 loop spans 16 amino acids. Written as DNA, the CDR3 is TGTGCCAGCAGCTTAGGGGACAGGGGCACGAACAATGAGCAGTTCTTC. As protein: CASSLGDRGTNNEQFF.

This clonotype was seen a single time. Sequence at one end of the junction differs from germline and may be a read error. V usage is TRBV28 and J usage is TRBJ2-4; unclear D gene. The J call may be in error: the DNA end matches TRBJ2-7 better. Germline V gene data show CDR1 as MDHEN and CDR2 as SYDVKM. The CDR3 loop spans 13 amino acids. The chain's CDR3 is CACSSDGIYEQYF. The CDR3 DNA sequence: TGTGCCTGCAGCTCGGACGGTATCTACGAGCAGTACTTC.

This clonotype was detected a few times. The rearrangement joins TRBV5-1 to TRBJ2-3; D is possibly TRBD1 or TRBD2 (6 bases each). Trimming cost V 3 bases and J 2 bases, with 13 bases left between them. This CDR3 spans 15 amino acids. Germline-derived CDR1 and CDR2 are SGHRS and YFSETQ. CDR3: CASSSLGGSTDTQYF. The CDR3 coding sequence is TGCGCCAGCAGCTCTCTAGGGGGGTCCACAGATACGCAGTATTTT.

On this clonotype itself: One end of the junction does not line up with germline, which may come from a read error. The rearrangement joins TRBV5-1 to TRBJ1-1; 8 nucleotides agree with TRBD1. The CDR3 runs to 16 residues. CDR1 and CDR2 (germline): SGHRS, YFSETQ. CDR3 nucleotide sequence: TGCGCCAGCAGCCAGCGGCCAGGGGGCGGGAACACTGATGCTTTCTTT. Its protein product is CASSQRPGGGNTDAFF.

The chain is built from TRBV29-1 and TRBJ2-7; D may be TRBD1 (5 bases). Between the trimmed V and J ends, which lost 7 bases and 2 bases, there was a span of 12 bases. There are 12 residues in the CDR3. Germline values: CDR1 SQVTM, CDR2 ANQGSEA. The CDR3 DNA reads TGCAGCGCCAAGGACACGACCTACGAGCAGTACTTC. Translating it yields CSAKDTTYEQYF.

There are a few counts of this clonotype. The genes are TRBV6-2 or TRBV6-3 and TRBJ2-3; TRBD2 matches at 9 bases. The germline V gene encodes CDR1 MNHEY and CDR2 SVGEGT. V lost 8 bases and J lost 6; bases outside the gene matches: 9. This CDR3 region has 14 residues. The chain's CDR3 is CASGSGGITDTQYF. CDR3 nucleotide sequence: TGTGCCAGCGGAAGCGGGGGGATTACCGATACGCAGTATTTT.

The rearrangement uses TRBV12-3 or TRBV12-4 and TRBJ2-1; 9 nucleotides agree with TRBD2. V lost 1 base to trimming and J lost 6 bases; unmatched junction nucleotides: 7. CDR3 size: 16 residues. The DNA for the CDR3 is TGTGCCAGCAGTTTAGTGCCTAGCGGGATGGTCAATGAGCAGTTCTTC. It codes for CASSLVPSGMVNEQFF.

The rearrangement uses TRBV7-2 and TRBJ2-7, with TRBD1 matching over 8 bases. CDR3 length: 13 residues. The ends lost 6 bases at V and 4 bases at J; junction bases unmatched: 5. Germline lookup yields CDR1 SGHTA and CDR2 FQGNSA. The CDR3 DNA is TGTGCCAGCAGTCGGACAGGGAGGTACGAGCAGTACTTC. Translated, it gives CASSRTGRYEQYF.

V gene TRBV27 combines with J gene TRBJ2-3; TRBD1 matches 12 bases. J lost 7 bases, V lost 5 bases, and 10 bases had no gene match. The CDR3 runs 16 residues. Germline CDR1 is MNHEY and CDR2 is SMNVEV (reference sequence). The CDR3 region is CASSTGTGGYRNTQYF. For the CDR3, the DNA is TGTGCCAGCAGTACCGGGACAGGGGGCTATCGAAATACGCAGTATTTT.

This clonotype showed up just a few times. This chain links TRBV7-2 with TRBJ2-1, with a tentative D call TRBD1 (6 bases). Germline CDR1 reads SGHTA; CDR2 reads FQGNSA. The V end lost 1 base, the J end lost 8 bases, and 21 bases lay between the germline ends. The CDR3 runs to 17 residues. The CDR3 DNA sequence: TGTGCCAGCAGCTTAGGACAGGTTAGAAGTTCTGTCGATGAGCAGTTCTTC. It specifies CASSLGQVRSSVDEQFF.